This T cell receptor (beta chain) appears in the sequencing data of a study of vaccination effects on CD4 cells after COVID-19. Across the whole study: Within the ViraFEST assay, antigen-specific CD4+ T cells underwent expansion with viral peptide pools prior to sequencing. Of the BNT162b2 and mRNA-1273 vaccines, participants received two doses of one or the other. Study results and caveats: Cross-reactivity toward common cold coronaviruses was confined to only 1 of 255 vaccine-induced clones in healthy vaccinees.

Repertoires were generated with immunoSEQ multiplex PCR, while TCRdb's copy carries only in-frame clones and drops some. Of about 74,000 clones listed, more than 70% were seen once; the top ten hold over 2%. This CDR3 is 14 amino acids long. Trimming removed 5 bases from V and 3 bases from J; junction bases left unmatched: 7. Germline V gene data show CDR1 as SGHRS and CDR2 as YFSETQ. The authors isolated CD4+ T cells after 9 to 10 days of culture. As for this clone: The antigen is unknown.

The chain joins TRBV5-1 to TRBJ2-5; 7 nucleotides align to TRBD1. This specimen was CD4+ T cells from PBMCs cultured without peptide, taken before COVID-19 vaccination. The TCR originated in a human donor who received a COVID-19 vaccine. CDR3 protein: CASRIQGWEETQYF. The CDR3 DNA sequence: TGCGCCAGCAGGATACAGGGGTGGGAAGAGACCCAGTACTTC.